A single sample is the source of the 25 T cell receptor beta chains below, sequenced in a study of shared clonotypes between healthy human individuals. TCRdb's table, derived via immunoSEQ multiplex PCR, lists solely in-frame clones and lacks some. The sample gives about 490,000 clones, roughly 78% of which show up once; approximately 12% is in the top ten. The sample comprised PBMCs. The receptors were gathered from a woman aged 40 to 50 in good health. Some clones in this sample may be carry-over from other donors' samples.

This clone has only one observation. The chain uses TRBV9 and TRBJ1-2; 10 bases fit TRBD1. The CDR3 runs 17 residues. Germline lookup yields CDR1 SGDLS and CDR2 YYNGEE. V shed 6 bases, J shed 4 bases, and the junction held 15 bases outside the gene matches. CDR3 protein: CASTRSGTGVDFYGYTF. The CDR3 bases are TGTGCCAGCACCCGTAGTGGGACAGGGGTAGATTTCTATGGCTACACCTTC.

The chain links TRBV5-3 to TRBJ1-1, with 8 bases that match TRBD1. TRBV5-3 is filed as an ORF, its function uncertain. The CDR3 covers 20 residues. J gave up 3 bases and V 4 bases, and 23 bases lay outside the gene matches. The CDR3, as DNA: TGTGCCAGAAGCCCTTCTCACGGGCCCGGGACAGGAGGCGGGGACACTGAAGCTTTCTTT. Its protein product is CARSPSHGPGTGGGDTEAFF.

This clone was found many times. The chain employs TRBV10-3 and TRBJ2-7; D is possibly TRBD2 (6 bases). The ends were cut back, 6 bases at V and 2 bases at J, with 17 bases in the middle. This CDR3 is 15 amino acids long. The V gene's germline CDR1 is ENHRY and CDR2 SYGVKD. The CDR3 region is CAISPWRDTPYEQYF. CDR3 bases: TGTGCCATCAGCCCCTGGCGGGATACACCCTACGAGCAGTACTTC.

The table lists this clone with many counts. This chain links TRBV28 with TRBJ2-7; a weak D match, TRBD2 (6 bases). V shed 4 bases and J shed 4 bases, with 20 bases lying between them. The CDR3 covers 16 residues. Germline V gene sequence: CDR1 MDHEN, CDR2 SYDVKM. As DNA, the CDR3 is TGTGCCAGCAGTTCCAGATCGCGCGGGACGGGTTACGAGCAGTACTTC. Protein sequence: CASSSRSRGTGYEQYF.

J is TRBJ2-1 and V is TRBV5-1, with 7 nucleotides matching TRBD2. Germline V gives CDR1 SGHRS, CDR2 YFSETQ. The CDR3 has 14 residues. The junction had 7 bases not matched to a gene; V was cut back by 8 bases and J by 2 bases. DNA of the CDR3: TGCGCCAGTCGCAGGGAGGGCCCCTACAATGAGCAGTTCTTC. Encoded protein: CASRREGPYNEQFF.

This clone was seen repeatedly, ten times or more. The rearrangement uses TRBV30 and TRBJ2-7; 7 bases map to TRBD1. Per the germline V gene, CDR1 is GTSNPN and CDR2 is SVGIG (reference sequence). V gave up 7 bases and J gave up 3 bases; unmatched junction bases: 6. The CDR3 is 12 residues long. The CDR3 coding sequence is TGTGCCTTCCACCGGGACAGCTACGAGCAGTACTTC. Protein: CAFHRDSYEQYF. Variable domain in full (rest from reference TRBV30 and TRBJ2-7): SQTIHQWPATLVQPVGSPLSLECTVEGTSNPNLYWYRQAAGRGLQLLFYSVGIGQISSEVPQNLSASRPQDRQFILSSKKLLLSDSGFYLCAFHRDSYEQYFGPGTRLTVT.

CDR3 region: CASSIGQAATNEKLFF. CDR3 nucleotides: TGCGCCAGCAGCATAGGACAGGCTGCAACTAATGAAAAACTGTTTTTT. The chain couples TRBV5-1 to TRBJ1-4; 7 positions agree with TRBD1. The junction had 6 bases not matched to a gene; V was cut back by 4 bases and J by 0 bases. The CDR3 length is 16 residues. CDR1 and CDR2 (germline): SGHRS, YFSETQ. Filled out from reference TRBV5-1 and TRBJ1-4, the complete variable domain reads KAGVTQTPRYLIKTRGQQVTLSCSPISGHRSVSWYQQTPGQGLQFLFEYFSETQRNKGNFPGRFSGRQFSNSRSEMNVSTLELGDSALYLCASSIGQAATNEKLFFGSGTQLSVL.

This clone was seen just once. One junction end disagrees with the germline gene, perhaps due to a read error. The sample carries other DNA sequences with the same CDR3. The chain recombines TRBV6-6 with TRBJ2-2; D possibly uses TRBD1 or TRBD2 (5 bases each). The CDR3 extends over 14 amino acids. Germline values: CDR1 MNHNY, CDR2 SVGAGI (reference sequence). The CDR3 DNA is TGTGCTAGCAGGTCAGGGACGTACACCGGGGAGCTGTTTTTT. Translation: CASRSGTYTGELFF.

The rearrangement joins TRBV11-2 to TRBJ2-2, with 14 bases matching TRBD2. The trim removed 5 bases at V and 7 bases at J, leaving 6 bases unmatched. The CDR3 extends over 16 amino acids. The V gene's germline CDR1 is SGHAT and CDR2 FQNNGV. Here the CDR3 DNA reads TGTGCCAGCAGCACGGGACTAGCGGGAGCAAGCGGGGAGCTGTTTTTT. Protein product: CASSTGLAGASGELFF. Drawing the rest from reference TRBV11-2 and TRBJ2-2, the complete variable domain is EAGVAQSPRYKIIEKRQSVAFWCNPISGHATLYWYQQILGQGPKLLIQFQNNGVVDDSQLPKDRFSAERLKGVDSTLKIQPAKLEDSAVYLCASSTGLAGASGELFFGEGSRLTVL.

The V call is TRBV6-4, the J call TRBJ2-1, with TRBD2 matching over 12 bases. V lost 3 bases to trimming and J lost 10 bases; unmatched junction nucleotides: 7. Germline CDR1 and CDR2: MRHNA and SNTAGT. The CDR3 extends over 15 amino acids. The CDR3 loop is CASSEKLAGGKEQFF. Written as DNA, the CDR3 is TGTGCCAGCAGTGAGAAGCTAGCGGGAGGGAAGGAGCAGTTCTTC.

The chain recombines TRBV13 with TRBJ2-1; 15 bases are shared with TRBD2. J gave up 4 bases and V 8 bases, and 15 bases lay outside the gene matches. CDR1 and CDR2 from the germline V gene are PRHDT and FYEKMQ (reference sequence). The CDR3 runs 19 residues. CDR3 DNA sequence: TGTGCCAGCCGAACGTTAGGACTAGCGGGAGGGCCTCTATACAATGAGCAGTTCTTC. Protein sequence: CASRTLGLAGGPLYNEQFF.

The chain recombines TRBV18 with TRBJ1-3, with unresolved D. Per the germline V gene, CDR1 is KGHSH and CDR2 is LQKENI. CDR3 length: 17 residues. Trimming cost V 1 base and J 0 bases, with 13 bases left between them. The CDR3 bases are TGTGCCAGCTCACCACAGGGTGTATTAACCTCTGGAAACACCATATATTTT. This encodes CASSPQGVLTSGNTIYF.

The V and J genes are TRBV5-1 and TRBJ2-2; perhaps TRBD1 as D (6 bases). Trimming removed 4 bases from V and 5 bases from J, with 12 bases in between. This CDR3 spans 14 amino acids. Germline CDR1 is SGHRS and CDR2 is YFSETQ. The CDR3 sequence: CASSPQGFTGELFF. The CDR3 DNA is TGCGCCAGCAGCCCACAGGGTTTTACCGGGGAGCTGTTTTTT.

The chain is built from TRBV6-1 and TRBJ2-1, with 7 nucleotides matching TRBD2. V was clipped by 11 bases and J by 3 bases; unmatched bases: 13. Germline V CDR1 and CDR2: MNHNS, SASEGT. This CDR3 is 15 amino acids long. The DNA for the CDR3 is TGTGCCGGGGGGGGTGCGGGAACCCTCTACAATGAGCAGTTCTTC. Translation: CAGGGAGTLYNEQFF.

The chain joins TRBV7-3 to TRBJ2-7, with 8 bases lining up with TRBD2. Germline lookup yields CDR1 SGHTA and CDR2 FQGTGA. The CDR3 sequence is 14 residues long. The J segment lost 4 bases and the V segment lost 5 bases, leaving 7 bases of the junction unmatched. CDR3 protein: CASSLRTSGYEQYF. The CDR3, as DNA: TGTGCCAGCAGCCTTAGAACTAGCGGATACGAGCAGTACTTC.

For the CDR3, the DNA is TGTGCCAGCAGTTTGGGGGGCTCGAGCGTGCAGTTCTTC. Its protein product is CASSLGGSSVQFF. This chain uses TRBV27 with TRBJ2-1; D assignment may be TRBD1 or TRBD2 (6 bases each). CDR1 is MNHEY, CDR2 SMNVEV, per germline (reference sequence). V lost 3 bases, J lost 12 bases, and 15 bases lay in between. This CDR3 comprises 13 residues.

The chain uses TRBV15 and TRBJ2-3, with 9 bases aligning to TRBD2. Per germline, CDR1 LNHNV and CDR2 YYDKDF (reference sequence). The junction had 11 bases not matched to a gene; V was cut back by 3 bases and J by 4 bases. This CDR3 is built from 17 residues. CDR3 DNA sequence: TGTGCCACCAGCAGTGCCAGGGGCGGGAGGGCGGCAGATACGCAGTATTTT. It codes for CATSSARGGRAADTQYF.

V gene TRBV5-1 combines with J gene TRBJ1-4, with a possible D match to TRBD1 (6 bases). Germline values: CDR1 SGHRS, CDR2 YFSETQ. The germline V and J ends were trimmed by 4 bases and 4 bases, with 17 bases remaining between them. This CDR3 has 16 amino acids. The CDR3 region has the DNA TGCGCCAGCAGCACCAAGGGGGGGCGAGGTAATGAAAAACTGTTTTTT. This gives the protein CASSTKGGRGNEKLFF.

This clone was detected a few times. The J gene is TRBJ1-5, the V gene TRBV6-5; no clear D. V gave up 2 bases and J gave up 3 bases, with 8 bases separating them. The CDR3 extends over 14 amino acids. CDR1 and CDR2 (germline): MNHEY, SVGAGI. The CDR3 DNA follows: TGTGCCAGCAGTTACGAAGCGAACAATCAGCCCCAGCATTTT. This translates into CASSYEANNQPQHF.

The V gene is TRBV5-4, the J gene TRBJ1-3; D gene ambiguous. The CDR3 has 14 amino acids. Trimming left V 4 bases short and J 0 bases short, with 8 bases between. Germline V gene sequence: CDR1 SGHNT, CDR2 YYREEE (reference sequence). The CDR3 here is CASSIDNSGNTIYF. CDR3 DNA sequence: TGTGCCAGCAGCATAGACAACTCTGGAAACACCATATATTTT.

The chain uses TRBV4-2 and TRBJ2-1, with 10 bases that match TRBD2. The CDR3 has 19 amino acids. V trimming: 2 bases; J trimming: 5 bases; junction bases outside the gene matches: 15. Germline V CDR1 and CDR2: LGHNA, YNFKEQ. The CDR3 sequence is CASSQRPPNLAGVDNEQFF. The CDR3 DNA is TGTGCCAGCAGCCAAAGACCCCCCAACCTAGCGGGAGTCGACAATGAGCAGTTCTTC.

As regards this clone: One base away lies a much larger clone, so this may be a sequencing read error. The V gene is TRBV4-2, the J gene TRBJ1-5, with D perhaps matching TRBD1 (5 bases). The CDR3 has 14 amino acids. Germline-derived CDR1 and CDR2 are LGHNA and YNFKEQ. This CDR3 is CASSPTEKNRPQHF. DNA for the CDR3: TGTGCCAGCAGCCCGACAGAGAAGAATCGGCCCCAGCATTTT.

The V gene is TRBV5-1, the J gene TRBJ1-1; 9 bases are a match to TRBD1. The V gene end was trimmed by 5 bases and the J gene end by 2 bases; junction bases not matched to a gene: 10. CDR1 is SGHRS and CDR2 is YFSETQ in the germline V gene. The CDR3 loop spans 16 amino acids. The CDR3 bases are TGCGCCAGCAGATTTGGACAGGGGTTTAGAAACACTGAAGCTTTCTTT. Encoded protein: CASRFGQGFRNTEAFF.

In the case of this clone: The likely explanation is a read error, given a far larger clone one base away. The chain carries TRBV28 and TRBJ2-2; D ambiguous. In germline, CDR1 is MDHEN, CDR2 SYDVKM. The CDR3 is 15 amino acids. The CDR3 protein is CTSSSGESNTGELFF. The CDR3 nucleotides read TGTACCAGCAGCTCCGGAGAGTCGAACACCGGGGAGCTGTTTTTT.

This clone was seen repeatedly, ten times or more. The chain joins TRBV6-5 to TRBJ1-1, with TRBD1 as a possible D gene (5 bases). Per the germline V gene, CDR1 is MNHEY and CDR2 is SVGAGI. The length of the CDR3 is 14 residues. Trimming took off 6 bases at V and 7 bases at J, with 18 bases between the two ends. CDR3 loop: CASRVRGYMDEAFF. CDR3 bases: TGTGCCAGCAGGGTGAGGGGATATATGGATGAAGCTTTCTTT.